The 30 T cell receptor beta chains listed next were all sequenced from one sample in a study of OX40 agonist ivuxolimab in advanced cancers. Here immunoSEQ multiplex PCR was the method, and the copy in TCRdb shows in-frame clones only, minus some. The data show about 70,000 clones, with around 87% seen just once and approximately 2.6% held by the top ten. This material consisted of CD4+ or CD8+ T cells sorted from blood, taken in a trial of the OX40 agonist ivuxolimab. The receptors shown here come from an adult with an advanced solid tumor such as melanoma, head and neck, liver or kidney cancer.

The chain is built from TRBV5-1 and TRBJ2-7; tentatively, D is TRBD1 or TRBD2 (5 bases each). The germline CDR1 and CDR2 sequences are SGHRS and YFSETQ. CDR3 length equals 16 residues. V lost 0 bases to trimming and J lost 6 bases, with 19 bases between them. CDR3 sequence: CASSLGTGKGASEQYF. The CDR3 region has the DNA TGCGCCAGCAGCTTGGGAACGGGAAAAGGGGCGTCCGAGCAGTACTTC.

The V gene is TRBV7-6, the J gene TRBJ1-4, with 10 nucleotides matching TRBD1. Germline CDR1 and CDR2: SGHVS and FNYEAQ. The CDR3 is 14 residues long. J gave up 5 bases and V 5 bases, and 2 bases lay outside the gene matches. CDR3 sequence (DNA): TGTGCCAGCAGCCAGGGACAGGGGAATGAAAAACTGTTTTTT. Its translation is CASSQGQGNEKLFF.

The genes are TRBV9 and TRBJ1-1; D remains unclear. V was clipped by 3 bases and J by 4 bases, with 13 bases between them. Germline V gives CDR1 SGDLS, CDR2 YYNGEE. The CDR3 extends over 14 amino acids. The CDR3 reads CASSAARYATEAFF. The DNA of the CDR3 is TGTGCCAGCAGCGCTGCCCGGTACGCCACTGAAGCTTTCTTT.

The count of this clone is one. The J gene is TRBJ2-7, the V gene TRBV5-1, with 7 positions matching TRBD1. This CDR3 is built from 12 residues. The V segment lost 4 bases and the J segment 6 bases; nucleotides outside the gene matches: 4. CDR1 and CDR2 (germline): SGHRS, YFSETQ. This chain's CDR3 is CASSRQGSEQYF. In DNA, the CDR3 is TGCGCCAGCAGCCGACAGGGAAGCGAGCAGTACTTC.

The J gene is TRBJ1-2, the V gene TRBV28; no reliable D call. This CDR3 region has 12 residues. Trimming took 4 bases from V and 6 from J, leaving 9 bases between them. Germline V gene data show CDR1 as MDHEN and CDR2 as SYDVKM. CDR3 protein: CASSWRRHGYTF. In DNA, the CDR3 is TGTGCCAGCAGTTGGCGGCGACATGGCTACACCTTC.

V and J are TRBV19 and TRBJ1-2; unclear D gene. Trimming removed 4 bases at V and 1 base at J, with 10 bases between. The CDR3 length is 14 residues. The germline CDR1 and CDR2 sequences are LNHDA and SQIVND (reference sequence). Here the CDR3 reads CASSRADHNYGYTF. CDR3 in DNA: TGTGCCAGTAGTAGAGCGGACCATAACTATGGCTACACCTTC.

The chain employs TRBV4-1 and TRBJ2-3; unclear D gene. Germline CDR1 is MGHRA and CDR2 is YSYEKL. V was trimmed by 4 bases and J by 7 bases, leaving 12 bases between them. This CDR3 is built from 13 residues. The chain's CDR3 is CASSPRIDNTQYF. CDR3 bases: TGCGCCAGCAGCCCACGAATAGATAATACGCAGTATTTT.

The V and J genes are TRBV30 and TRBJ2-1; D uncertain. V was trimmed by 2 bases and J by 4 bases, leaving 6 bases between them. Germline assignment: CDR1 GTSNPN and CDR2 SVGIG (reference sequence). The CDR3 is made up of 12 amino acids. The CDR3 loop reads CAWSREYNEQFF. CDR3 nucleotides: TGTGCCTGGAGTAGGGAATACAATGAGCAGTTCTTC. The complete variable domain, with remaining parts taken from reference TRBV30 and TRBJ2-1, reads SQTIHQWPATLVQPVGSPLSLECTVEGTSNPNLYWYRQAAGRGLQLLFYSVGIGQISSEVPQNLSASRPQDRQFILSSKKLLLSDSGFYLCAWSREYNEQFFGPGTRLTVL.

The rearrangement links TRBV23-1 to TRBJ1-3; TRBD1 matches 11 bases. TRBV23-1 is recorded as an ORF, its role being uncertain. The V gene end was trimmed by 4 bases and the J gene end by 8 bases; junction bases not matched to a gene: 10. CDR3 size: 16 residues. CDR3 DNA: TGCGCCAGCAGTCTACACCCGGGACAGGGGGAATACACCATATATTTT. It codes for CASSLHPGQGEYTIYF.

The CDR3 loop is CASSLGLAGRVGELFF. The CDR3 DNA reads as TGTGCCAGCAGCTTGGGGCTAGCGGGAAGAGTAGGGGAGCTGTTTTTT. The chain is built from TRBV5-6 and TRBJ2-2; 9 positions agree with TRBD2. Germline V lookup: CDR1 SGHDT, CDR2 YYEEEE. This CDR3 has 16 residues. The junction had 8 bases not matched to a gene; V was cut back by 0 bases and J by 8 bases.

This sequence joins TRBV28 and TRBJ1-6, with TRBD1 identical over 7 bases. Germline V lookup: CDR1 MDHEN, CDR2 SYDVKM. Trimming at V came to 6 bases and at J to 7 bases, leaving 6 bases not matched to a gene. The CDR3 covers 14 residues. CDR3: CASSLQGRNSPLHF. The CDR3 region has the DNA TGTGCCAGCAGCTTACAGGGGCGCAATTCACCCCTCCACTTT.

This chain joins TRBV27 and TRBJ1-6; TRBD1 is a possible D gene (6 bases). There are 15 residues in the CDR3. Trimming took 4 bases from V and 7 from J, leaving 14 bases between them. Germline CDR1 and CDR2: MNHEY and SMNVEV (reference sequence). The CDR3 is CASSYRGGENSPLHF. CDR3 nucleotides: TGTGCCAGCAGTTATAGGGGGGGCGAGAATTCACCCCTCCACTTT.

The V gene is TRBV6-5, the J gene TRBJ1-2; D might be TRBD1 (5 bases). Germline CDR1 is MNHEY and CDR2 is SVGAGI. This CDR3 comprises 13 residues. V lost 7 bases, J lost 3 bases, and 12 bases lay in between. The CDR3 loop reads CASNPRGDYGYTF. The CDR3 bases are TGTGCCAGCAATCCGCGGGGCGACTATGGCTACACCTTC.

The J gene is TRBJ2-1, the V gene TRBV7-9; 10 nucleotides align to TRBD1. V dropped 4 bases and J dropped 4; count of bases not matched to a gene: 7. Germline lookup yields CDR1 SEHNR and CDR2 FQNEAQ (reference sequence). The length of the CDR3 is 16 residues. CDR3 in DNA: TGTGCCAGCAGCTCCATAGGACAGGGGGATTACAATGAGCAGTTCTTC. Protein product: CASSSIGQGDYNEQFF.

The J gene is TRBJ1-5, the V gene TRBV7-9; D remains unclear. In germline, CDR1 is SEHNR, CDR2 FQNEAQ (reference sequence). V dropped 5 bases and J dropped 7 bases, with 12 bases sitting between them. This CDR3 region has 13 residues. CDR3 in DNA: TGTGCCAGCAGCCAAGAGGGAGGGCAGCCCCAGCATTTT. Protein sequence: CASSQEGGQPQHF.

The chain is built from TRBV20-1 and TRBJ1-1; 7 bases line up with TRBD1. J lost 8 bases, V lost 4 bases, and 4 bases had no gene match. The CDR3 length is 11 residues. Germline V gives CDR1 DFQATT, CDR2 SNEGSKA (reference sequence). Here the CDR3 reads CSANRQGEAFF. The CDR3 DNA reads TGCAGTGCTAACAGACAGGGAGAAGCTTTCTTT.

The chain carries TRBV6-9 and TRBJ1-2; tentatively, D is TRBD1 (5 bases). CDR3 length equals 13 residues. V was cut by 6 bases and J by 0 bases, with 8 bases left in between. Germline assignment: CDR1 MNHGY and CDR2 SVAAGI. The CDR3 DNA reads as TGTGCCAGCAGCCGGGGGGCTAACTATGGCTACACCTTC. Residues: CASSRGANYGYTF.

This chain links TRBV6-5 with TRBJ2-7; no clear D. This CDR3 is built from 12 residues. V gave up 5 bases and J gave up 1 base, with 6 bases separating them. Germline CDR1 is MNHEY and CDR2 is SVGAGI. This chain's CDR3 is CASSPSSYEQYF. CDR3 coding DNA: TGTGCCAGCAGTCCTTCTTCCTACGAGCAGTACTTC.

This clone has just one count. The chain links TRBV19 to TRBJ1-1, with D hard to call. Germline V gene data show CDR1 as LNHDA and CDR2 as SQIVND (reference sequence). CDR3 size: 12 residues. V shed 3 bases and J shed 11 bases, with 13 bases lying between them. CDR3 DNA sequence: TGTGCCAGTAGTATTGACCGGGATAGCGCTTTCTTT. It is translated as CASSIDRDSAFF.

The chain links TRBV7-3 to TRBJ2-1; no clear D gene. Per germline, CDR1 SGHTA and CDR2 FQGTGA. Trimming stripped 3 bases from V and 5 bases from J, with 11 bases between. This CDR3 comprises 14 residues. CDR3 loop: CASSLSGLNNEQFF. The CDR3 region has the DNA TGTGCCAGCAGCTTGTCCGGGCTCAACAATGAGCAGTTCTTC.

This CDR3 reads CASSLELAVERSEQYF. As DNA, the CDR3 is TGCGCCAGCAGCTTGGAGTTAGCGGTAGAAAGGAGCGAGCAGTACTTC. This chain connects TRBV5-1 to TRBJ2-7; the D gene is possibly TRBD2 (6 bases). Germline CDR1 is SGHRS and CDR2 is YFSETQ. V lost 0 bases to trimming and J lost 6 bases, with 19 bases between them. The CDR3 consists of 16 residues.

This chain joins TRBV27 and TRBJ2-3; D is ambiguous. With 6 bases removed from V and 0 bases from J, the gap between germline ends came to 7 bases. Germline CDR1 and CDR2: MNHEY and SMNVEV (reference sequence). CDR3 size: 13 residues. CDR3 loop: CASSPPSTDTQYF. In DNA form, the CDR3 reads TGTGCCAGCAGCCCGCCCAGCACAGATACGCAGTATTTT.

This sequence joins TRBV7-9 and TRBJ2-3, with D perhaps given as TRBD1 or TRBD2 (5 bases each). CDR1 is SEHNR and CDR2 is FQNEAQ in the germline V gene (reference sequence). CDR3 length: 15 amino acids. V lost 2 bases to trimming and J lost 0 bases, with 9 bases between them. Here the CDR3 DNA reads TGTGCCAGCAGCTTATTTGGGGGTAGCACAGATACGCAGTATTTT. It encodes CASSLFGGSTDTQYF.

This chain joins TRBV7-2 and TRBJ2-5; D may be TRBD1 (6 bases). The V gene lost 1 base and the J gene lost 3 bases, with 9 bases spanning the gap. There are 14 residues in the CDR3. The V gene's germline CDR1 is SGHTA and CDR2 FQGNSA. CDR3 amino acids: CASSLEGGKETQYF. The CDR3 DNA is TGTGCCAGCAGCTTAGAAGGGGGTAAAGAGACCCAGTACTTC.

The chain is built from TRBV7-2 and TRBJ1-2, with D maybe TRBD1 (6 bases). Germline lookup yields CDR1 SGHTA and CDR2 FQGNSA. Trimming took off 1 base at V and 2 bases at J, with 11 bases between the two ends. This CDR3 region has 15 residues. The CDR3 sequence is CASSLVGQTNYGYTF. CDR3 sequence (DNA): TGTGCCAGCAGCTTAGTCGGACAGACAAACTATGGCTACACCTTC.

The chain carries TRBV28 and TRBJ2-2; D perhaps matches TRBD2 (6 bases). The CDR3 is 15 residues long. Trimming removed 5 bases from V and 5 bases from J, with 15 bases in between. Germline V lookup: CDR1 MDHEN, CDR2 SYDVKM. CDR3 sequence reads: CASSPPGLATGELFF. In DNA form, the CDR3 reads TGTGCCAGCAGTCCCCCGGGACTGGCGACCGGGGAGCTGTTTTTT.

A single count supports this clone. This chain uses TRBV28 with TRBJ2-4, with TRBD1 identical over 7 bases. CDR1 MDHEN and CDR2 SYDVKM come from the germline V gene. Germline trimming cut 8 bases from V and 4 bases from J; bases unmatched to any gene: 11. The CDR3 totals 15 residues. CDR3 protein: CASAYLRDRKNIQYF. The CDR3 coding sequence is TGTGCCAGCGCCTACCTCCGGGACAGAAAAAACATTCAGTACTTC.

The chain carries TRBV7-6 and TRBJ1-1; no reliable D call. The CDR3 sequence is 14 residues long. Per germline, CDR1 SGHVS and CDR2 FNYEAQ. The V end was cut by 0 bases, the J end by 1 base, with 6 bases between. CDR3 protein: CASSLARGNTEAFF. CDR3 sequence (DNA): TGTGCCAGCAGCTTAGCGCGAGGGAACACTGAAGCTTTCTTT.

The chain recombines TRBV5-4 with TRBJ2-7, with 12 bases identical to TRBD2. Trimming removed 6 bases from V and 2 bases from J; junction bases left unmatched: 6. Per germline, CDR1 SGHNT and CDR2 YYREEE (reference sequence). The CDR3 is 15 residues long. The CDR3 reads CASTSRTSGTYEQYF. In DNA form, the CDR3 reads TGTGCCAGCACCTCCCGGACTAGCGGGACCTACGAGCAGTACTTC.

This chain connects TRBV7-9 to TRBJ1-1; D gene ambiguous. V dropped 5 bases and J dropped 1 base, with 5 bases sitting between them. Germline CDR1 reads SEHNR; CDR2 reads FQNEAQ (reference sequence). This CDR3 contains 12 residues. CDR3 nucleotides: TGTGCCAGCAGCCCCTCGAACACTGAAGCTTTCTTT. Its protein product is CASSPSNTEAFF.